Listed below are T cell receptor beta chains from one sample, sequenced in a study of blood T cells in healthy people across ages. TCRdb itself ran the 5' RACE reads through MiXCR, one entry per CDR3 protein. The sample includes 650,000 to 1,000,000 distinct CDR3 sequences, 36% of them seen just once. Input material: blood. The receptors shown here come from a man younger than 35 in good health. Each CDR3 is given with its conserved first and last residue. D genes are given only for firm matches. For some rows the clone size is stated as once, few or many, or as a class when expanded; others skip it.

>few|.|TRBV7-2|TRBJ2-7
TGTGCCAGCAGCTTAGGAGGGTCAGGGTTTACCTACGAGCAGTACTTC
CASSLGGSGFTYEQYF
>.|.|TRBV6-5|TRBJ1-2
TGTGCCAGCAGTTCCCCCCTTTGGGCAGACCACTATGGCTACACCTTC
CASSSPLWADHYGYTF
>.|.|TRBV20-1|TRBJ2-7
TGCAGTGCTAGAGTATCTAGCGAGGGCGAGCAGTACTTC
CSARVSSEGEQYF
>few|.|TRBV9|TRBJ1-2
TGTGCCAGCAGCGCTAGCTCCCCCGCGGGGCAGTATGGCTACACCTTC
CASSASSPAGQYGYTF
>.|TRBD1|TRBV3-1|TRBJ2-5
TGTGCCAGCAGCCCGTTTTCCGGGGGAGGACAGGGCCACAATGAGCAGTACTTC
CASSPFSGGGQGHNEQYF
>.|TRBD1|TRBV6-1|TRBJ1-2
TGTGCCAGCAGTGAAGCAGGGGACAGAGCCTATGGCTACACCTTC
CASSEAGDRAYGYTF
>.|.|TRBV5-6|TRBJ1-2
TGTGCCAGCAGTTTTCATCAGGGATCTGGCTACACCTTC
CASSFHQGSGYTF
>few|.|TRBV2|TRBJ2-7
TGTGCCAGCATCGAGAGGGACTACGAGCAGTACTTC
CASIERDYEQYF
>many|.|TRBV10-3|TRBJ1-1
TGTGCCACCAGGGAGAACACTGAAGCTTTCTTT
CATRENTEAFF
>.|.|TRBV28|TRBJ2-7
TGTGCCAGCAGTTTTGCCGAGACTAACTACAATGAGCAGTACTTC
CASSFAETNYNEQYF
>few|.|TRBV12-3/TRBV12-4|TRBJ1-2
TGTGCCAGCAGTTCCGCCCTGCAGGGGTATGGCTACACCTTC
CASSSALQGYGYTF
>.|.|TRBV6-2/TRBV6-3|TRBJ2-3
TGTGCCAGCAGTCCGGAGGGACCGGGGTTGGATACGCAGTATTTT
CASSPEGPGLDTQYF
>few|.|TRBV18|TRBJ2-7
TGTGCCAGCCTTTTAGGCAATGAGCAGTACTTC
CASLLGNEQYF
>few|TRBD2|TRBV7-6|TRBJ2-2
TGTGCCAGCAGCTATAGCGGGGGGGCCACCGGGGAGCTGTTTTTT
CASSYSGGATGELFF
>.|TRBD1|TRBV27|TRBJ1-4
TGTGCCAGCAGGATGACAGGGAGGGAAAAACTGTTTTTT
CASRMTGREKLFF